The entry below gives a single T cell receptor beta chain sequence along with its context. It lacks a known antigen. Per-base qualities were not stored, and no clone one base away is much larger. This specimen's treatment or condition label, per the study, means: randomized to nivolumab then ipilimumab (arm A) or the reverse (arm B). None of the trial patients had been given prior DNA-damaging chemotherapy. Live CD3+CD8+ cells negative for CD19 and CD56 were sorted from thawed PBMCs on a FACS Aria II flow cytometer. CheckMate 064, a randomized, open-label phase II trial of sequential checkpoint blockade, was the source of the samples, all of which came from patients with melanoma. Peripheral blood mononuclear cells were collected by leukapheresis, purified using Ficoll-Paque, and frozen in human serum containing approximately 9.4% DMSO. Right after sorting, the blood CD3+CD8+ cells were verified to be >98% pure, and DNA extraction followed.

The sample is drawn from a study of sequential checkpoint blockade in melanoma (dated by TCRdb to about 2019). For context, the study as a whole: Patients were assigned by 1:1 randomization to either first-line nivolumab followed by ipilimumab (arm A) or ipilimumab followed by nivolumab (arm B). Maintenance nivolumab was given following each of the two trial sequences.

V gives up 5 bases and J gives up 4 bases, and the segment between their germline ends measures 15 bases. Inclusive of the bounding cysteine and phenylalanine, the CDR3 is 14 residues long. Here the CDR3 DNA is all that survives: 42 bases in frame from base 1. From a lookup of the germline V gene, CDR1 and CDR2 are SGHVS and FQNEAQ. The immunoSEQ Assay was used to immunosequence TCRbeta CDR3 regions from genomic DNA. Prior to high-throughput sequencing, genomic DNA was amplified by bias-controlled multiplex PCR. The authors' analysis ran thus. To quantify the absolute abundance of each unique TCRbeta CDR3 region, the sequences were collapsed and filtered. Clonality, defined as 1 minus Pielou's evenness, was calculated using productive rearrangements only. A previously published method was used to identify clones with significantly greater frequencies in on-treatment samples than in baseline samples. What TCRdb holds here is the immuneACCESS table cut down to in-frame rearrangements. Part of the clones is not present; checked against another copy, under half of the missing clones reflect an unresolved V gene, and the others are unexplained. V, J and clone size were drawn from that table, and D and trimming were deduced from the DNA. This sample has 9,500 to 12,000 clones in its table, and 73% of those were observed once. The ten biggest clones cover approximately 40% of the sample.

Paper-wide results and their limitations: The response-prediction model combining TCR metrics and mutation burden needs validation in larger, independent patient cohorts.

The sequencing used CD8+ T cells sorted from blood (inferred from file names), collected from a patient given nivolumab and ipilimumab in sequence. The receptor's source is a human donor with melanoma. The V gene is TRBV7-8 and the J gene is TRBJ2-7; a tentative D call is TRBD1 (5 bases match). The CDR3 protein sequence reads: CASSPKLQGYEQYF. The DNA is as follows: TGTGCCAGCAGCCCCAAGCTCCAGGGTTACGAGCAGTACTTC.